This T cell receptor (beta chain) originates from a study of cytomegalovirus exposure and HLA in healthy donors. About the study: Roughly 180 million T cells yielded approximately 100 million unique TCR beta sequences, as an earlier analysis found.

Trimming shortened V by 2 bases and J by 4 bases, and 9 bases separated the two germline ends. CDR1 is SGDLS, CDR2 YYNGEE, per germline. There are 13 residues in the CDR3. Study observations and caveats: Later work associated fewer than 20,000 TCR beta sequences with HLA alleles at 0.05 false discovery rate. In a later analysis, TCR association rates varied by HLA locus: DRB1 most, HLA-C fewest.

As for this clone: Its antigen remains unidentified.

A multiplex PCR was run with 60 Vbeta primers and 13 Jbeta primers. Method: immunoSEQ multiplex PCR; TCRdb's copy keeps in-frame clones and lacks some. The data contain 110,000 or so clones, approximately 79% of them singletons. The sample was PBMCs. This chain connects TRBV9 to TRBJ1-1; possibly TRBD1 for D (5 bases). This clonotype was obtained from a young man in good health and CMV-seropositive. The CDR3 here is CASSVGASTEAFF. The CDR3 bases are TGTGCCAGCAGCGTTGGGGCCAGCACTGAAGCTTTCTTT.